One and the same sample provided the 19 T cell receptor beta chains below, sequenced in a study of blood T cell repertoires in COVID-19. Sequencing used immunoSEQ multiplex PCR; TCRdb keeps in-frame clones, though not all of them. The sample holds 250,000 to 300,000 clones, around nine tenths seen once. Input material: PBMCs or T cells enriched from blood (not recorded which). Source of these receptors: a woman in her thirties or forties who had recovered from COVID-19.

CDR3 in amino acids: CASSFGSLDREYNEQFF. DNA for the CDR3: TGTGCCAGCAGCTTTGGTTCCCTGGACAGGGAATACAATGAGCAGTTCTTC. V is TRBV7-8 and J is TRBJ2-1; 8 bases match TRBD1. This CDR3 region has 17 residues. Germline CDR1 is SGHVS and CDR2 is FQNEAQ. The ends lost 3 bases at V and 4 bases at J; junction bases unmatched: 11.

This chain links TRBV19 with TRBJ2-2; D ambiguous. This CDR3 spans 16 amino acids. Germline values: CDR1 LNHDA, CDR2 SQIVND (reference sequence). V gave up 6 bases and J gave up 1 base, with 15 bases separating them. CDR3 bases: TGTGCCAGTAGGGCCTCTTGGGCAGGGAACACCGGGGAGCTGTTTTTT. It is translated as CASRASWAGNTGELFF.

The J gene is TRBJ2-3, the V gene TRBV7-3, with 8 bases matching TRBD2. The length of the CDR3 is 15 residues. CDR1 and CDR2 from the germline V gene are SGHTA and FQGTGA. V trimming: 1 base; J trimming: 4 bases; junction bases outside the gene matches: 4. CDR3 nucleotide sequence: TGTGCCAGCAGCTTAATCGCGGGACTAGCAGATACGCAGTATTTT. Amino acids: CASSLIAGLADTQYF.

This clone appeared many times. This sequence joins TRBV7-2 and TRBJ1-6; tentatively, D is TRBD1 (5 bases). Trimming stripped 2 bases from V and 0 bases from J, with 8 bases between. Germline V gives CDR1 SGHTA, CDR2 FQGNSA. The CDR3 totals 16 residues. CDR3 region: CASSLRDYSYNSPLHF. In DNA form, the CDR3 reads TGTGCCAGCAGCTTAAGGGACTACTCCTATAATTCACCCCTCCACTTT.

V is TRBV5-4 and J is TRBJ2-1; D gene unclear. The CDR3 is 11 residues long. V lost 5 bases, J lost 4 bases, and 4 bases lay in between. Looked up from germline, CDR1 is SGHNT and CDR2 is YYREEE (reference sequence). CDR3 in amino acids: CASSLYNEQFF. CDR3 bases: TGTGCCAGCAGTTTATACAATGAGCAGTTCTTC. Full variable domain (rest looked up from reference TRBV5-4 and TRBJ2-1): ETGVTQSPTHLIKTRGQQVTLRCSSQSGHNTVSWYQQALGQGPQFIFQYYREEENGRGNFPPRFSGLQFPNYSSELNVNALELDDSALYLCASSLYNEQFFGPGTRLTVL.

This rearrangement joins TRBV4-3 to TRBJ1-3, with unresolved D. The germline V gene has CDR1 LGHNA and CDR2 YSLEER. CDR3 length equals 17 residues. Trimming stripped 1 base from V and 0 bases from J, with 13 bases between. CDR3 bases: TGCGCCAGCAGCCAAGGGGTGGGGAGTACCTCTGGAAACACCATATATTTT. It specifies CASSQGVGSTSGNTIYF.

The chain joins TRBV12-3 or TRBV12-4 to TRBJ1-2, with 8 bases matching TRBD1. After removal of 6 bases from V and 3 bases from J, the junction contained 3 bases not matched to a gene. The CDR3 length is 13 residues. The DNA for the CDR3 is TGTGCCAGCAGCCCGGACAGGGACTATGGCTACACCTTC. Its protein is CASSPDRDYGYTF.

V is TRBV7-2 and J is TRBJ1-1; 10 bases are shared with TRBD1. With V trimmed by 0 bases and J by 6 bases, 1 base remained unmatched. The CDR3 length is 14 residues. Germline CDR1 is SGHTA and CDR2 is FQGNSA. The CDR3 nucleotides read TGTGCCAGCAGCTTAGCGACAGGGGGCGCTGAAGCTTTCTTT. Translating it yields CASSLATGGAEAFF. Full variable domain (outside the CDR3, taken from reference TRBV7-2 and TRBJ1-1): GAGVSQSPSNKVTEKGKDVELRCDPISGHTALYWYRQSLGQGLEFLIYFQGNSAPDKSGLPSDRFSAERTGGSVSTLTIQRTQQEDSAVYLCASSLATGGAEAFFGQGTRLTVV.

The chain has TRBV14 and TRBJ1-1; possibly TRBD1 for D (5 bases). Germline V gene lookup returns CDR1 SGHDN and CDR2 FVKESK. The CDR3 covers 14 residues. V was trimmed by 0 bases and J by 4 bases, leaving 9 bases between them. The CDR3 sequence is CASSQDRRGTEAFF. CDR3 bases: TGTGCCAGCAGCCAAGATAGGAGGGGCACTGAAGCTTTCTTT.

The sample holds one count of this clone. Distinct nucleotide sequences in the sample also encode this CDR3. The genes are TRBV30 and TRBJ1-5; 9 bases are shared with TRBD1. The CDR3 contains 15 residues. Trimming cost V 0 bases and J 4 bases; bases outside gene matches: 4. CDR1 is GTSNPN and CDR2 is SVGIG in the germline V gene (reference sequence). CDR3 coding DNA: TGTGCCTGGAGTGTTGGTGGACAGGGGAATCAGCCCCAGCATTTT. It is translated as CAWSVGGQGNQPQHF.

The rearrangement links TRBV6-1 to TRBJ1-4, with a tentative D call TRBD1 (6 bases). The V gene's germline CDR1 is MNHNS and CDR2 SASEGT. V lost 3 bases and J lost 6, with 11 bases in between. The CDR3 covers 14 residues. CDR3 sequence (DNA): TGTGCCAGCAGTGACGGGGGGCGCGATGAAAAACTGTTTTTT. Protein sequence: CASSDGGRDEKLFF.

The chain has TRBV4-1 and TRBJ1-1; no reliable D call. Trimming pared 2 bases from V and 0 bases from J, leaving 7 bases between. The CDR3 runs 14 residues. Germline lookup yields CDR1 MGHRA and CDR2 YSYEKL. This CDR3 is CASSQRVMNTEAFF. The CDR3 DNA sequence: TGCGCCAGCAGCCAACGGGTCATGAACACTGAAGCTTTCTTT.

The chain couples TRBV2 to TRBJ1-2; a weak D match, TRBD1 (5 bases). V lost 5 bases, J lost 6 bases, and 10 bases lay in between. Germline CDR1 SNHLY, CDR2 FYNNEI. CDR3 size: 12 residues. CDR3: CASSRVGDGYTF. CDR3 nucleotide sequence: TGTGCCAGCAGTCGGGTAGGGGATGGCTACACCTTC.

The rearrangement links TRBV6-5 to TRBJ1-1; maybe TRBD1 (5 bases). CDR1 and CDR2 (germline): MNHEY, SVGAGI. This CDR3 spans 14 amino acids. V shed 6 bases and J shed 8 bases, with 19 bases lying between them. In DNA, the CDR3 is TGTGCCAGCAGCCGAACCTGGGAGGGGCTAGAAGCTTTCTTT. Its protein product is CASSRTWEGLEAFF.

This clone has only a few counts. The V and J genes are TRBV5-4 and TRBJ2-1, with D maybe TRBD2 (7 bases). The germline CDR1 and CDR2 sequences are SGHNT and YYREEE (reference sequence). This CDR3 has 17 amino acids. V lost 4 bases to trimming and J lost 0 bases, with 17 bases between them. CDR3 loop: CASSPRGAGVSYNEQFF. The CDR3 DNA reads TGTGCCAGCAGCCCTAGGGGGGCGGGGGTCTCCTACAATGAGCAGTTCTTC.

The genes are TRBV19 and TRBJ1-5, with a tentative D call TRBD1 (5 bases). Germline V gives CDR1 LNHDA, CDR2 SQIVND (reference sequence). The V end was cut by 6 bases, the J end by 0 bases, with 12 bases between. This CDR3 has 15 amino acids. CDR3 protein: CASRSRVNSNQPQHF. Written as DNA, the CDR3 is TGTGCCAGTAGAAGCAGGGTTAATAGCAATCAGCCCCAGCATTTT.

The rearrangement uses TRBV15 and TRBJ2-1, with 7 bases fitting TRBD1. Germline-derived CDR1 and CDR2 are LNHNV and YYDKDF (reference sequence). CDR3 length: 14 amino acids. Trimming took 0 bases from V and 5 from J; bases not matched to a gene: 1. The CDR3 region has the DNA TGTGCCACCAGCAGAGATGGGACAGACAATGAGCAGTTCTTC. Amino acids: CATSRDGTDNEQFF.

This clone was seen more than once but under ten times. The chain uses TRBV5-1 and TRBJ1-5; 11 bases match TRBD1. The V gene's germline CDR1 is SGHRS and CDR2 YFSETQ. This CDR3 is built from 16 residues. The V segment lost 4 bases and the J segment 3 bases; nucleotides outside the gene matches: 6. This CDR3 reads CASSPGTGGLNQPQHF. Written as DNA, the CDR3 is TGCGCCAGCAGCCCTGGGACAGGGGGACTCAATCAGCCCCAGCATTTT.

The J gene is TRBJ2-3, the V gene TRBV5-5; a weak D match, TRBD2 (5 bases). The CDR3 is 16 amino acids. The V gene's germline CDR1 is SGHKS and CDR2 YYEKEE (reference sequence). V was pared by 0 bases and J by 1 base, with 12 bases between. CDR3: CASSLAPTRGTDTQYF. The DNA for the CDR3 is TGTGCCAGCAGCTTGGCACCTACGAGGGGCACAGATACGCAGTATTTT.